What follows are 28 T cell receptor beta chains derived from one specimen sequenced in a study (dated by TCRdb to about 2015). To prepare the library, 5' RACE was applied. TCRdb lists the instrument as Illumina MiSeq. The raw public reads went through TCRdb reprocessing: fastp at Q25, MiXCR clone calling, in-frame beta chains kept. Rows merge per CDR3 protein into single entries with the most common DNA and genes. This sample has approximately 29,000 distinct CDR3 sequences in its table, and roughly 24% of those were observed once. The ten biggest clones cover 3.5% to 4% of the sample. Sequencing input: naive CD4+ T cells sorted from a lymph node. The cell subset or site label for this specimen denotes: naive CD4+ T cells, CD4+CD45RA+CD25-. Receptors were obtained from a female donor with breast cancer.

This clonotype is medium-sized by share. The rearrangement uses TRBV7-9 and TRBJ2-6; D is ambiguous. The CDR3 is 13 residues long. CDR1 SEHNR and CDR2 FQNEAQ come from the germline V gene (reference sequence). With 6 bases removed from V and 0 bases from J, the gap between germline ends came to 3 bases. The DNA of the CDR3 is TGTGCCAGCAGTTTCTCTGGGGCCAACGTCCTGACTTTC. Translated: CASSFSGANVLTF.

Comment on this clonotype: A much bigger clone sits one base away, suggesting this may be a read error. The chain combines TRBV5-1 with TRBJ2-3; 10 bases agree with TRBD1. The CDR3 has 16 amino acids. Losses at the gene ends were 6 bases for V and 1 base for J; bases not matched to a gene: 8. Germline V gene lookup returns CDR1 SGHRS and CDR2 YFSETQ. The CDR3 loop is CASNHYGTGGTDTQYF. DNA for the CDR3: TGCGCCAGCAACCACTACGGGACAGGGGGCACAGATACGCAGTATTTT.

CDR3 sequence (DNA): TGTGCCGGCAGCCCCCCACGCCGACAGGGGAATCAGCCCCAGCATTTT. Protein: CAGSPPRRQGNQPQHF. V is TRBV21-1 and J is TRBJ1-5; the table calls TRBD1, which could not be checked here. TRBV21-1 is a pseudogene. There are 16 residues in the CDR3.

This clonotype was observed at least ten times. The chain is built from TRBV12-3 or TRBV12-4 and TRBJ2-1, with TRBD2 matching over 14 bases. Germline trimming cut 3 bases from V and 2 bases from J; bases unmatched to any gene: 9. This CDR3 region has 19 residues. The CDR3 spells CASSLRLAGGTSAYNEQFF. CDR3 DNA sequence: TGTGCCAGCAGTTTGAGACTAGCGGGAGGGACCTCGGCCTACAATGAGCAGTTCTTC.

At least ten counts were recorded for this clonotype. V and J are TRBV5-4 and TRBJ2-1, with 8 bases fitting TRBD2. CDR1 and CDR2 (germline): SGHNT, YYREEE (reference sequence). This CDR3 region has 15 residues. V gave up 3 bases and J gave up 10 bases; unmatched junction bases: 12. The DNA of the CDR3 is TGTGCCAGCAGCTCCAGGGGAGCGGGAGTTTCCGAGCAGTTCTTC. Amino acids: CASSSRGAGVSEQFF.

The chain links TRBV30 to TRBJ2-5, with a possible D match to TRBD1 (6 bases). Trimming took 8 bases from V and 1 from J, leaving 8 bases between them. The CDR3 runs to 11 residues. In germline, CDR1 is GTSNPN, CDR2 SVGIG (reference sequence). CDR3 sequence reads: CARGSQETQYF. In nucleotides, the CDR3 is TGTGCCAGGGGGAGCCAAGAGACCCAGTACTTC.

The sample holds many counts of this clonotype. The V call is TRBV5-6, the J call TRBJ1-2; TRBD1 is a possible D gene (6 bases). Looked up from germline, CDR1 is SGHDT and CDR2 is YYEEEE. The CDR3 contains 15 residues. V was clipped by 3 bases and J by 5 bases, with 17 bases between them. The CDR3 region has the DNA TGTGCCAGCAGCTCGGACAGTTTTTTCACATATGGCTACACCTTC. Its translation is CASSSDSFFTYGYTF.

This clonotype has a handful of counts. This rearrangement joins TRBV20-1 to TRBJ2-3; 7 nucleotides line up with TRBD1. The V and J ends lost 0 bases and 2 bases, in that order; junction bases with no gene match: 2. The germline V gene has CDR1 DFQATT and CDR2 SNEGSKA (reference sequence). The CDR3 extends over 14 amino acids. DNA for the CDR3: TGCAGTGCTAGAGACAGGGGGATCACAGATACGCAGTATTTT. Its protein product is CSARDRGITDTQYF.

The sample holds many counts of this clonotype. V and J are TRBV4-2 and TRBJ1-2; D unresolved. CDR1 is LGHNA, CDR2 YNFKEQ, per germline. The V end lost 3 bases, the J end lost 0 bases, and 11 bases lay between the germline ends. The CDR3 has 15 amino acids. CDR3 sequence (DNA): TGTGCCAGCAGCCAGGTCAGCAATACTAACTATGGCTACACCTTC. This encodes CASSQVSNTNYGYTF.

Comments on this clonotype: Since a much larger clone is just one base distant, this may be a read error. The CDR3 does not close with the conserved phenylalanine or tryptophan, likely indicating a read error. This chain connects TRBV29-1 to TRBJ2-7; a possible D gene is TRBD1 (5 bases). Trimming left V 7 bases short and J 2 bases short, with 15 bases between. Germline CDR1 SQVTM, CDR2 ANQGSEA. This CDR3 comprises 13 residues. CDR3 protein: CSAAPDNTYEQYL. CDR3 nucleotides: TGCAGCGCCGCACCGGACAACACCTACGAGCAGTACCTC.

Of note for this clonotype: A single base separates this from a much larger clone, so it may be a read error. The genes are TRBV4-1 and TRBJ2-5; TRBD1 agrees at 7 bases. CDR3 length: 15 amino acids. The germline gives CDR1 MGHRA, CDR2 YSYEKL. J was trimmed by 0 bases and V by 11 bases; bases with no gene match: 12. CDR3 DNA: TGCGCCGGCAACCCGGGACAGACAAACCAAGAGACCCAGTACTTC. Its protein is CAGNPGQTNQETQYF.

This clonotype turned up a few times. The chain uses TRBV4-1 and TRBJ1-4, with 7 positions matching TRBD1. The V and J ends lost 1 base and 8 bases, in that order; junction bases with no gene match: 7. The CDR3 covers 15 residues. Germline lookup yields CDR1 MGHRA and CDR2 YSYEKL. The CDR3 reads CASSQVLGGREKLFF. The CDR3 nucleotides are TGCGCCAGCAGCCAAGTCCTAGGGGGCAGGGAAAAACTGTTTTTT.

This CDR3 reads CASSLEGYYNEQFF. CDR3 in DNA: TGTGCCAGCAGCTTGGAGGGTTACTACAATGAGCAGTTCTTC. The rearrangement uses TRBV5-4 and TRBJ2-1; D not resolved. CDR1 SGHNT and CDR2 YYREEE come from the germline V gene (reference sequence). Trimming cost V 0 bases and J 3 bases, with 7 bases left between them. CDR3 size: 14 residues.

The chain joins TRBV20-1 to TRBJ1-5; 7 positions agree with TRBD1. V dropped 4 bases and J dropped 7; count of bases not matched to a gene: 10. Germline V lookup: CDR1 DFQATT, CDR2 SNEGSKA (reference sequence). This CDR3 region has 14 residues. The CDR3 spells CSANRQGRGQPQHF. CDR3 nucleotide sequence: TGCAGTGCTAACCGACAGGGAAGGGGGCAGCCCCAGCATTTT.

This clonotype was counted between two and nine times. The chain recombines TRBV7-2 with TRBJ2-5; D unresolved. The V end lost 5 bases, the J end lost 5 bases, and 12 bases lay between the germline ends. The CDR3 is 13 amino acids. From germline, CDR1 is SGHTA and CDR2 FQGNSA. The CDR3 reads CASSPGPRETQYF. In DNA form, the CDR3 reads TGTGCCAGCAGCCCTGGGCCCAGGGAGACCCAGTACTTC.

This clonotype appeared a few times. Here the CDR3 reads CASRVTVRLPDTQYF. CDR3 DNA sequence: TGTGCCAGCAGGGTGACAGTTAGGCTCCCGGATACGCAGTATTTT. The chain has TRBV6-5 and TRBJ2-3; D possibly corresponds to TRBD1 (5 bases). The CDR3 contains 15 residues. V lost 6 bases and J 6 bases, leaving 19 bases between the germline ends. CDR1 and CDR2 (germline): MNHEY, SVGAGI.

Only a few counts were recorded for this clonotype. V and J are TRBV20-1 and TRBJ2-1, with 8 bases aligning to TRBD2. Germline V gives CDR1 DFQATT, CDR2 SNEGSKA (reference sequence). V was clipped by 3 bases and J by 10 bases; unmatched bases: 14. The CDR3 loop spans 15 amino acids. The CDR3 DNA reads as TGCAGTGCTAGCGGTGCGGGAGGCCCCGCGGGGGAGCAGTTCTTC. This encodes CSASGAGGPAGEQFF.

V gene TRBV7-6 combines with J gene TRBJ2-7; tentative D call: TRBD2 (5 bases). This CDR3 contains 13 residues. Germline CDR1 is SGHVS and CDR2 is FNYEAQ. V was trimmed by 3 bases and J by 7 bases, leaving 13 bases between them. CDR3 sequence reads: CASSFRRGWEQYF. CDR3 bases: TGTGCCAGCAGCTTTCGTCGGGGATGGGAGCAGTACTTC.

In this sample, this clonotype turned up many times. This chain joins TRBV9 and TRBJ2-1, with D perhaps TRBD1 or TRBD2 (6 bases each). Trimming pared 0 bases from V and 7 bases from J, leaving 17 bases between. Germline V gives CDR1 SGDLS, CDR2 YYNGEE. The CDR3 has 16 amino acids. CDR3: CASSVAGDSAGNEQFF. CDR3 DNA: TGTGCCAGCAGCGTAGCAGGGGACTCTGCCGGGAATGAGCAGTTCTTC.

The rearrangement joins TRBV5-1 to TRBJ1-6; D perhaps matches TRBD1 (5 bases). CDR3 size: 14 residues. Trimming took off 5 bases at V and 10 bases at J, with 16 bases between the two ends. Germline assignment: CDR1 SGHRS and CDR2 YFSETQ. CDR3 residues: CASSSQGAGSPLHF. The CDR3 DNA reads as TGCGCCAGCAGTAGTCAAGGGGCAGGATCACCCCTCCACTTT. The full variable domain, in which reference TRBV5-1 and TRBJ1-6 provide the parts outside the CDR3, is KAGVTQTPRYLIKTRGQQVTLSCSPISGHRSVSWYQQTPGQGLQFLFEYFSETQRNKGNFPGRFSGRQFSNSRSEMNVSTLELGDSALYLCASSSQGAGSPLHFGNGTRLTVT.

Ten or more counts support this clonotype. This chain's CDR3 is CASSPGPGGSETQYF. CDR3 in DNA: TGTGCCAGCAGCCCCGGGCCCGGGGGGTCGGAGACCCAGTACTTC. This chain connects TRBV7-2 to TRBJ2-5, with 7 bases aligning to TRBD2. CDR3 size: 15 residues. V was clipped by 5 bases and J by 5 bases; unmatched bases: 11. Germline values: CDR1 SGHTA, CDR2 FQGNSA.

This chain links TRBV6-2 or TRBV6-3 with TRBJ2-7; 8 bases map to TRBD1. This CDR3 contains 14 residues. V lost 7 bases to trimming and J lost 5 bases; unmatched junction nucleotides: 10. CDR1 and CDR2 (germline): MNHEY, SVGEGT. The CDR3 coding sequence is TGTGCCAGCATGGCGGCAGGGGGCGTCGACGAGCAGTACTTC. Translating gives CASMAAGGVDEQYF.

The chain joins TRBV24-1 to TRBJ2-3, with 12 bases identical to TRBD2. There are 18 residues in the CDR3. Germline lookup yields CDR1 KGHDR and CDR2 SFDVKD. V gave up 2 bases and J gave up 0 bases; unmatched junction bases: 5. CDR3: CATSDSQGTSGSTDTQYF. CDR3 nucleotides: TGTGCCACCAGTGATTCCCAAGGGACTAGCGGGAGCACAGATACGCAGTATTTT.

The J gene is TRBJ2-2, the V gene TRBV9; TRBD1 agrees at 10 bases. CDR1 is SGDLS and CDR2 is YYNGEE in the germline V gene. Germline trimming cut 4 bases from V and 3 bases from J; bases unmatched to any gene: 6. The CDR3 runs 16 residues. This CDR3 is CASSRDRGAHTGELFF. CDR3 coding DNA: TGTGCCAGCAGCCGGGACAGGGGCGCCCACACCGGGGAGCTGTTTTTT.

This chain links TRBV10-3 with TRBJ1-1; tentative D call: TRBD1 (6 bases). The germline V gene encodes CDR1 ENHRY and CDR2 SYGVKD. This CDR3 has 13 amino acids. V lost 6 bases and J lost 3, with 11 bases in between. CDR3 coding DNA: TGTGCCATCAGAGGGGACACCGACACTGAAGCTTTCTTT. Protein sequence: CAIRGDTDTEAFF.

By share, this clonotype counts as medium-sized. This chain uses TRBV4-1 with TRBJ2-1, with unresolved D. V was shortened by 0 bases and J by 9 bases, with 9 bases between the two germline ends. The germline CDR1 and CDR2 sequences are MGHRA and YSYEKL. This CDR3 is 13 amino acids long. The CDR3 loop is CASSQEGRSEQFF. In DNA, the CDR3 is TGCGCCAGCAGCCAAGAAGGTAGAAGTGAGCAGTTCTTC.

This clonotype has at least ten counts. The chain employs TRBV20-1 and TRBJ2-7; the D is unclear. The germline CDR1 and CDR2 sequences are DFQATT and SNEGSKA (reference sequence). V shed 6 bases and J shed 2 bases, with 20 bases lying between them. This CDR3 spans 15 amino acids. CDR3 sequence (DNA): TGCAGTGCCCAAGACATAGACCGACCCACCTACGAGCAGTACTTC. It translates to CSAQDIDRPTYEQYF.

This clonotype was seen more than once but under ten times. The CDR3 reads CASSYSSGDTDTQYF. DNA for the CDR3: TGTGCCAGCAGTTACTCGTCGGGGGACACAGATACGCAGTATTTT. The chain employs TRBV6-2 or TRBV6-3 and TRBJ2-3; a weak D match, TRBD2 (6 bases). This CDR3 is 15 amino acids long. With 0 bases removed from V and 2 bases from J, the gap between germline ends came to 9 bases. Germline values: CDR1 MNHEY, CDR2 SVGEGT.